The rows below give T cell receptor beta chains drawn from one sample of a study of human T cells and chemical hapten exposure. TCRdb re-analysed the RACE reads in MiXCR, keeping a single row per CDR3 protein. The sample lists 350,000 or so distinct CDR3 sequences, under 9% seen once, with about 8% in the top ten. Sequencing used whole blood, obtained in connection with sensitization to the hapten diphenylcyclopropenone (DPC). The receptor set was obtained from a woman aged 18-29 years with alopecia areata. Some clones in this sample may be carry-over from other donors' samples. Both conserved end residues are part of each CDR3. Fields, in order: D gene, J gene, clone size, V gene, CDR3 DNA, CDR3 protein. A D gene is named only where the DNA matches it firmly. For some rows the clone size is stated as once, few or many, or as a class when expanded; others skip it.

>TRBD1|TRBJ2-7|many|TRBV29-1
TGCAGCGCCCTGCCGGGACAGGGGTCCCCCTACGAGCAGTACTTC
CSALPGQGSPYEQYF
>-|TRBJ2-7|once|TRBV6-1
TGTGCCAGCAGTGAAGTTGGAGCGCGGGAGCAGTACTTC
CASSEVGAREQYF
>TRBD1|TRBJ2-1|few|TRBV12-3/TRBV12-4
TGTGCCAGCAGTTTAGAGGGGGCGGACTACAATGAGCAGTTCTTC
CASSLEGADYNEQFF
>TRBD1|TRBJ1-4|-|TRBV12-3/TRBV12-4
TGTGCCAGCAGTACCTGGGGACAGGGGGCGCCCGAAAAACTGTTTTTT
CASSTWGQGAPEKLFF
>TRBD2|TRBJ2-3|few|TRBV18
TGTGCCAGCTCTGTCACCGGGACTAGGGTTACCCCAGATACGCAGTATTTT
CASSVTGTRVTPDTQYF
>TRBD1|TRBJ1-5|-|TRBV6-6
TGTGCCAGCAGTTTACCCGGGACAGGGGATCAGCCCCAGCATTTT
CASSLPGTGDQPQHF
>TRBD1|TRBJ2-2|few|TRBV5-1
TGCGCCAGCATCGTGGGGACAGGGGCCGGGGAGCTGTTTTTT
CASIVGTGAGELFF
>TRBD1|TRBJ1-2|few|TRBV28
TGTGCCAGCAGTGCCCCTGTGACAGGGGCTGGCTACACCTTC
CASSAPVTGAGYTF
>-|TRBJ2-6|many|TRBV6-2/TRBV6-3
TGTGCCAGCACCAACAGGGCCTCTGGGGCCAACGTCCTGACTTTC
CASTNRASGANVLTF
>TRBD2|TRBJ2-1|few|TRBV6-1
TGTGCCAGCAGTGCGGGGGGTAATGAGCAGTTCTTC
CASSAGGNEQFF
>-|TRBJ2-7|-|TRBV28
TGTGCCAGCAGTTTTGAAGGGGCTACCTACGAGCAGTACTTC
CASSFEGATYEQYF
>TRBD1|TRBJ2-7|-|TRBV7-2
TGTGCCAGCAGCCTACGGTGGGACAGCAATACCTACGAGCAGTACTTC
CASSLRWDSNTYEQYF
>-|TRBJ1-1|-|TRBV13
TGTGCCAGCAGCTCGTACAGCCGTTTCATGAACACTGAAGCTTTCTTT
CASSSYSRFMNTEAFF
>-|TRBJ2-5|few|TRBV12-3/TRBV12-4
TGTGCCAGCAGTGTGGGGCCAATACAAGAGACCCAGTACTTC
CASSVGPIQETQYF
>-|TRBJ2-1|-|TRBV5-4
TGTGCCAGCAGCAGGGGGGACTACCTCTACAATGAGCAGTTCTTC
CASSRGDYLYNEQFF
>TRBD2|TRBJ2-5|-|TRBV7-8
TGTGCCAGCTCCAATCCGGAAACTAGCGGGGAGGAAGTGGAGACCCAGTACTTC
CASSNPETSGEEVETQYF
>-|TRBJ1-5|-|TRBV19
TGTGCCAGTAGTATAGTCGGCAGAAATCAGCCCCAGCATTTT
CASSIVGRNQPQHF
>-|TRBJ1-5|-|TRBV27
TGTGCCAGCAGGGCTAGACAGAATCAGCCCCAGCATTTT
CASRARQNQPQHF
>TRBD2|TRBJ2-5|many|TRBV4-2
TGTGCCAGCAGCCCTCACCCCCCAACTAGCGTCGGGGAGACCCAGTACTTC
CASSPHPPTSVGETQYF
>TRBD1|TRBJ2-3|many|TRBV6-4
TGTGCCAGCAGTGAACGACAGGGGGAAACAGATACGCAGTATTTT
CASSERQGETDTQYF